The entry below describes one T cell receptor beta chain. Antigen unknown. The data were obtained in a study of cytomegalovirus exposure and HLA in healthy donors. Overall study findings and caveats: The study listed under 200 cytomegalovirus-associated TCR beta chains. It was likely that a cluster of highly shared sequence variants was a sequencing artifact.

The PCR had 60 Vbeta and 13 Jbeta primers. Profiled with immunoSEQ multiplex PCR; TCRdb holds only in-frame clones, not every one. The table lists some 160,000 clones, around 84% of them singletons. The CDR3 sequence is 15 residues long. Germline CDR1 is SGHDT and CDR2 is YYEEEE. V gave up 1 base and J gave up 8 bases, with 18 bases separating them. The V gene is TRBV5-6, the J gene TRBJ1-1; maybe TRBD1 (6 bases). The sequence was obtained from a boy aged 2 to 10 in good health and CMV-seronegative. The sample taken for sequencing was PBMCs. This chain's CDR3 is CASSLWGGAGGEAFF. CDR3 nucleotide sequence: TGTGCCAGCAGCTTGTGGGGAGGGGCGGGGGGCGAAGCTTTCTTT.